These T cell receptor beta chains were read from a single sample in a study of STAT3 mutations in large granular lymphocyte leukemia. Produced via immunoSEQ multiplex PCR; TCRdb's table is partial and in-frame only. The sample contains 9,500 to 14,000 clones, roughly 87% of which appear only once. The specimen sequenced was peripheral blood mononuclear cells. The receptors shown here come from a man aged 80 or over with T-cell large granular lymphocyte leukemia. Some clones in this sample may be carry-over from other donors' samples. Both conserved end residues are part of each CDR3. The D gene is left open where the match is weak. Rows give clone size only sometimes, using once, few, many, or a class for an expanded clone.

>NA|TRBJ2-2|NA|TRBV6-5
CASNTGRGVGELFF
TGTGCCAGCAATACAGGGAGGGGTGTCGGGGAGCTGTTTTTT
>TRBD2|TRBJ2-2|NA|TRBV5-3
CARRGGKGFTGELFF
TGTGCCAGAAGGGGAGGGAAGGGCTTCACCGGGGAGCTGTTTTTT
>NA|TRBJ1-4|NA|TRBV7-9
CASSPHSNEKLFF
TGTGCCAGCAGCCCCCACAGTAATGAAAAACTGTTTTTT
>NA|TRBJ2-7|once|TRBV28
CASSEAQGIEQYF
TGTGCCAGCTCCGAGGCCCAGGGGATAGAGCAGTACTTC
>NA|TRBJ2-7|NA|TRBV7-9
CASSLQGFEQYF
TGTGCCAGCAGCCTCCAGGGGTTCGAGCAGTACTTC
>NA|TRBJ2-3|NA|TRBV5-1
CASSLVGASTDTQYF
TGCGCCAGCAGCTTGGTGGGTGCTAGCACAGATACGCAGTATTTT
>NA|TRBJ1-6|NA|TRBV28
CASSLARYNSPLHF
TGTGCCAGCAGTTTAGCGCGATATAATTCACCCCTCCACTTT
>NA|TRBJ1-2|once|TRBV29-1
CSVESTGYTF
TGCAGCGTTGAATCCACGGGCTACACCTTC
>NA|TRBJ1-5|NA|TRBV7-8
CASSLDDRLVQPQHF
TGTGCCAGCAGCTTAGATGACCGTTTAGTTCAGCCCCAGCATTTT
>NA|TRBJ2-1|NA|TRBV5-6
CASSWEDNEQFF
TGTGCCAGCAGCTGGGAGGACAATGAGCAGTTCTTC
>TRBD1|TRBJ2-5|once|TRBV29-1
CSARSPAQQGAKTQYF
TGCAGCGCCCGTTCCCCAGCCCAGCAGGGGGCGAAGACCCAGTACTTC
>NA|TRBJ2-7|NA|TRBV7-8
CASSLRVSDGVRAGEQYF
TGTGCCAGCAGCCTAAGGGTCTCCGACGGGGTCAGGGCAGGGGAGCAGTACTTC
>NA|TRBJ2-7|NA|TRBV15
CATSRAGIVREQYF
TGTGCCACCAGCAGAGCAGGGATTGTTCGCGAGCAGTACTTC
>TRBD1|TRBJ1-5|NA|TRBV9
CASSVGRGDQPQHF
TGTGCCAGCAGCGTCGGCAGGGGGGATCAGCCCCAGCATTTT
>NA|TRBJ2-7|NA|TRBV30
CAWGWGAYEQYF
TGTGCCTGGGGGTGGGGGGCATACGAGCAGTACTTC
>NA|TRBJ1-6|NA|TRBV9
CASSVGDRPGSPLHF
TGTGCCAGCAGCGTAGGGGACCGTCCGGGGTCACCCCTCCACTTT
>NA|TRBJ2-5|NA|TRBV15
CATKPQGEGETQYF
TGTGCCACCAAACCACAGGGCGAGGGAGAGACCCAGTACTTC
>NA|TRBJ1-5|NA|TRBV5-6
CASSVQGGRNQPQHF
TGTGCCAGCAGCGTACAGGGAGGGCGCAATCAGCCCCAGCATTTT
>NA|TRBJ2-1|NA|TRBV19
CASSSRGLAGRSYNEQFF
TGTGCCAGTAGTTCCCGCGGCCTGGCGGGGCGCTCCTACAATGAGCAGTTCTTC
>TRBD1|TRBJ1-2|NA|TRBV4-2
CASSQAQRDRDYGYTF
TGTGCCAGCAGCCAGGCCCAACGGGACAGGGACTATGGCTACACCTTC
>NA|TRBJ1-5|NA|TRBV11-2
CASSLADGGGPQHF
TGTGCCAGCAGCTTAGCCGACGGGGGAGGGCCCCAGCATTTT
>TRBD2|TRBJ2-7|NA|TRBV19
CASSINLAEYEQYF
TGTGCCAGTAGTATCAACCTAGCGGAGTACGAGCAGTACTTC
>TRBD1|TRBJ2-7|NA|TRBV5-4
CASSLRRGQGTHEQYF
TGTGCCAGCAGCTTGCGCCGGGGACAGGGTACCCACGAGCAGTACTTC
>NA|TRBJ1-2|NA|TRBV4-2
CASSQEAVGGRDYGYTF
TGTGCCAGCAGCCAAGAGGCCGTTGGGGGCAGGGACTATGGCTACACCTTC
>TRBD1|TRBJ1-1|NA|TRBV7-8
CASSNHDTQGMNTEAFF
TGTGCCAGCAGCAACCACGACACACAGGGGATGAACACTGAAGCTTTCTTT